These 22 T cell receptor beta chains originate from one sample sequenced in a study of PD-L1 blockade in urothelial cancer. Profiling relied on immunoSEQ multiplex PCR, and the TCRdb table lists in-frame clones only, not all of them. The sample has tens of thousands of clones, approximately 83% seen once. Time point here: pretreatment peripheral blood. The sample here was PBMCs, taken around atezolizumab (anti-PD-L1) treatment. Receptors originate from a man aged 60-69 years with urothelial cancer.

This chain links TRBV21-1 with TRBJ1-2; TRBD1 reflects the table's D call only, with no check against the DNA. TRBV21-1 is shown as a pseudogene. The CDR3 is made up of 14 amino acids. The CDR3 nucleotides are TGTGCCAGCAGCCCAGGGACAGGGCTATATGGCTACACCTTC. This gives the protein CASSPGTGLYGYTF.

The J gene is TRBJ1-4, the V gene TRBV7-8; TRBD1 aligns across 7 bases. Germline CDR1 SGHVS, CDR2 FQNEAQ. The CDR3 loop spans 16 amino acids. Unmatched junction bases numbered 10, after V lost 5 bases and J lost 4 bases. DNA of the CDR3: TGTGCCAGCAGCCCGAGGACAGGCGCCTTTAATGAAAAACTGTTTTTT. It encodes CASSPRTGAFNEKLFF.

CDR3 sequence reads: CASSRDRDQETQYF. CDR3 sequence (DNA): TGTGCCAGCAGCAGGGACAGGGACCAAGAGACCCAGTACTTC. The chain couples TRBV6-1 to TRBJ2-5; 9 bases match TRBD1. V shed 6 bases and J 0 bases; nucleotides not matched to a gene: 2. Germline loops: CDR1 MNHNS, CDR2 SASEGT. CDR3 length: 14 amino acids.

The chain recombines TRBV7-2 with TRBJ2-1; no firm D call. The CDR3 contains 14 residues. Germline CDR1 reads SGHTA; CDR2 reads FQGNSA. The germline V and J ends were trimmed by 5 bases and 6 bases, with 14 bases remaining between them. CDR3 bases: TGTGCCAGCAGCCCGGAATACAGCTTCAATGAGCAGTTCTTC. It specifies CASSPEYSFNEQFF. The entire variable domain, with the rest obtained from reference TRBV7-2 and TRBJ2-1, is as follows: GAGVSQSPSNKVTEKGKDVELRCDPISGHTALYWYRQSLGQGLEFLIYFQGNSAPDKSGLPSDRFSAERTGGSVSTLTIQRTQQEDSAVYLCASSPEYSFNEQFFGPGTRLTVL.

V usage is TRBV6-6 and J usage is TRBJ2-5, with D uncertain. With 0 bases removed from V and 5 bases from J, the gap between germline ends came to 4 bases. From germline, CDR1 is MNHNY and CDR2 SVGAGI (reference sequence). This CDR3 contains 12 residues. CDR3 amino acids: CASSYSRETQYF. CDR3 nucleotides: TGTGCCAGCAGTTACTCGCGGGAGACCCAGTACTTC.

The chain carries TRBV7-2 and TRBJ2-1; TRBD2 might be the D (7 bases). Germline-derived CDR1 and CDR2 are SGHTA and FQGNSA. CDR3 size: 15 residues. V dropped 1 base and J dropped 4 bases, with 11 bases sitting between them. CDR3 loop: CASSLVAGAYNEQFF. In DNA, the CDR3 is TGTGCCAGCAGCTTAGTTGCGGGGGCTTACAATGAGCAGTTCTTC.

The chain joins TRBV6-1 to TRBJ2-7; 13 nucleotides match TRBD2. Per germline, CDR1 MNHNS and CDR2 SASEGT. Unmatched junction bases numbered 4, after V lost 2 bases and J lost 6 bases. This CDR3 region has 15 residues. The CDR3 nucleotides read TGTGCCAGCAGTGAAACTAGCGGGGGGGAGGGCGAGCAGTACTTC. It yields the protein CASSETSGGEGEQYF.

This clone is a singleton in its sample. The V call is TRBV11-2, the J call TRBJ1-2; D gene unclear. V dropped 1 base and J dropped 4 bases, with 10 bases sitting between them. In germline, CDR1 is SGHAT, CDR2 FQNNGV. This CDR3 contains 14 residues. The CDR3 coding sequence is TGTGCCAGCAGCTTAGTTCGGGATCCCTATGGCTACACCTTC. As protein: CASSLVRDPYGYTF.

This chain connects TRBV7-9 to TRBJ1-5, with D perhaps TRBD1 (6 bases). Germline V lookup: CDR1 SEHNR, CDR2 FQNEAQ (reference sequence). V was clipped by 5 bases and J by 7 bases, with 12 bases between them. There are 13 residues in the CDR3. The CDR3 sequence is CASSRDGTQPQHF. CDR3 nucleotides: TGTGCCAGCAGCCGGGACGGGACACAGCCCCAGCATTTT.

The chain links TRBV19 to TRBJ1-2; no firm D call. Trimming took 3 bases from V and 3 from J, leaving 17 bases between them. Germline CDR1 is LNHDA and CDR2 is SQIVND (reference sequence). The CDR3 is 16 residues long. The CDR3 region is CASSINWARKDYGYTF. In DNA, the CDR3 is TGTGCCAGTAGTATTAATTGGGCCAGGAAGGACTATGGCTACACCTTC.

The rearrangement links TRBV6-5 to TRBJ1-6; D gene uncertain. Trimming stripped 7 bases from V and 10 bases from J, with 14 bases between. CDR3 length equals 13 residues. Germline V gene data show CDR1 as MNHEY and CDR2 as SVGAGI. The CDR3 protein is CASKLDPGSPLHF. CDR3 bases: TGTGCCAGCAAATTAGATCCGGGATCACCCCTCCACTTT.

The CDR3 loop reads CASSELFPTYNEQFF. Written as DNA, the CDR3 is TGTGCCAGCAGTGAACTGTTTCCTACCTACAATGAGCAGTTCTTC. The V call is TRBV2, the J call TRBJ2-1; D is undetermined. V was cut by 2 bases and J by 2 bases, with 10 bases left in between. CDR1 and CDR2 (germline): SNHLY, FYNNEI. There are 15 residues in the CDR3.

This chain's CDR3 is CASSIDGQGWDSPLHF. In nucleotides, the CDR3 is TGTGCCAGTAGTATAGACGGACAGGGGTGGGATTCACCCCTCCACTTT. The chain couples TRBV19 to TRBJ1-6, with 9 bases identical to TRBD1. This CDR3 has 16 residues. J lost 8 bases, V lost 0 bases, and 5 bases had no gene match. From germline, CDR1 is LNHDA and CDR2 SQIVND (reference sequence). Looking up the rest from reference TRBV19 and TRBJ1-6 gives the full variable domain: DGGITQSPKYLFRKEGQNVTLSCEQNLNHDAMYWYRQDPGQGLRLIYYSQIVNDFQKGDIAEGYSVSREKKESFPLTVTSAQKNPTAFYLCASSIDGQGWDSPLHFGNGTRLTVT.

This clone was seen only once. The chain employs TRBV19 and TRBJ2-6; no clear D gene. This CDR3 is 12 amino acids long. Germline loops: CDR1 LNHDA, CDR2 SQIVND (reference sequence). Here the CDR3 DNA reads TGTGCGAGCTTCTCTGGGGCCAACGTCCTGACTTTC. It specifies CASFSGANVLTF.

CDR3: CASITTGPGNTIYF. CDR3 nucleotide sequence: TGTGCCAGTATTACGACAGGGCCTGGAAACACCATATATTTT. The V gene is TRBV19, the J gene TRBJ1-3; 7 bases are a match to TRBD1. The J segment lost 2 bases and the V segment lost 7 bases, leaving 5 bases of the junction unmatched. This CDR3 is built from 14 residues. Germline-derived CDR1 and CDR2 are LNHDA and SQIVND (reference sequence). The variable domain in full, with the rest retrieved from reference TRBV19 and TRBJ1-3, is DGGITQSPKYLFRKEGQNVTLSCEQNLNHDAMYWYRQDPGQGLRLIYYSQIVNDFQKGDIAEGYSVSREKKESFPLTVTSAQKNPTAFYLCASITTGPGNTIYFGEGSWLTVV.

This clone occurred once. This chain links TRBV30 with TRBJ1-3; 9 bases fit TRBD1. CDR1 and CDR2 from the germline V gene are GTSNPN and SVGIG (reference sequence). Unmatched junction bases numbered 8, after V lost 8 bases and J lost 0 bases. The CDR3 sequence is 15 residues long. CDR3 protein: CAAPRQGGSGNTIYF. CDR3 sequence (DNA): TGTGCCGCCCCCCGACAGGGGGGCTCTGGAAACACCATATATTTT. Combining the CDR3 with reference TRBV30 and TRBJ1-3 gives the whole variable domain SQTIHQWPATLVQPVGSPLSLECTVEGTSNPNLYWYRQAAGRGLQLLFYSVGIGQISSEVPQNLSASRPQDRQFILSSKKLLLSDSGFYLCAAPRQGGSGNTIYFGEGSWLTVV.

The gene calls are TRBV11-3 and TRBJ2-1; D is perhaps TRBD2 (6 bases). The CDR3 spans 14 residues. V was pared by 5 bases and J by 4 bases, with 12 bases between. The V gene's germline CDR1 is SGHNT and CDR2 YENEEA. The CDR3 bases are TGTGCCAGCAGCCGGGGGTTGCGGTACAATGAGCAGTTCTTC. Protein sequence: CASSRGLRYNEQFF.

The chain links TRBV6-6 to TRBJ1-6; weak D call: TRBD1 (6 bases). The germline CDR1 and CDR2 sequences are MNHNY and SVGAGI (reference sequence). V lost 5 bases to trimming and J lost 7 bases, with 9 bases between them. The CDR3 has 13 amino acids. The DNA for the CDR3 is TGTGCCAGCAGTACGACAGGCAATTCACCCCTCCACTTT. Its translation: CASSTTGNSPLHF.

Worth noting for this clone: An end of the junction differs from the germline gene, which may be a read error. The chain joins TRBV7-7 to TRBJ2-5, with a weak D call TRBD1 (6 bases). CDR1 and CDR2 (germline): SSHAT, FNYEAQ (reference sequence). The CDR3 is made up of 13 amino acids. The CDR3 DNA is TGTGCTAGCAGCTTCTTGGGGGCAGAGACCCAGTACTTC. Translation: CASSFLGAETQYF.

V is TRBV29-1 and J is TRBJ2-7, with 7 bases fitting TRBD1. Germline-derived CDR1 and CDR2 are SQVTM and ANQGSEA. The junction had 6 bases not matched to a gene; V was cut back by 7 bases and J by 0 bases. This CDR3 comprises 13 residues. The CDR3 coding sequence is TGCAGCGCCGGACAGGCGGCCTCCTACGAGCAGTACTTC. This codes for CSAGQAASYEQYF.

This clone occurred once. The chain is built from TRBV12-5 and TRBJ2-1; perhaps TRBD1 as D (7 bases). V dropped 6 bases and J dropped 2 bases, with 14 bases sitting between them. The CDR3 totals 15 residues. Per germline, CDR1 LGHNT and CDR2 FRNRAP. The CDR3: CASGPPRGAYNEQFF. CDR3 sequence (DNA): TGTGCTAGTGGACCCCCCAGGGGGGCCTACAATGAGCAGTTCTTC.

This chain uses TRBV4-1 with TRBJ1-2, with TRBD1 as a possible D gene (5 bases). V was shortened by 1 base and J by 5 bases, with 14 bases between the two germline ends. This CDR3 has 15 residues. The germline V gene encodes CDR1 MGHRA and CDR2 YSYEKL. CDR3 residues: CASSQAPAGPYGYTF. The DNA for the CDR3 is TGCGCCAGCAGCCAAGCGCCAGCGGGACCTTATGGCTACACCTTC.